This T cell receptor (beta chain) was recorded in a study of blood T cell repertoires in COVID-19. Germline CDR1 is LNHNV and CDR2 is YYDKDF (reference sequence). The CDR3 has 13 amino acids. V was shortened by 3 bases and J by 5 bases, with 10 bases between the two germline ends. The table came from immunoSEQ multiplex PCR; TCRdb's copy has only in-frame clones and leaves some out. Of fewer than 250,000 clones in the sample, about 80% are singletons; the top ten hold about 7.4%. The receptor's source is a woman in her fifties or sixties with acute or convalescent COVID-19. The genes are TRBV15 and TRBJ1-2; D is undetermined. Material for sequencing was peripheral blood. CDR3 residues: CATSSAAGYGYTF. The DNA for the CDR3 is TGTGCCACCAGCAGCGCGGCGGGATATGGCTACACCTTC.